This T cell receptor beta chain is drawn from a study of cytomegalovirus exposure and HLA in healthy donors. Across the whole study: Some 180 million T cells yielded roughly 120 million unique TCR beta sequences in earlier analysis. Study outcomes and limitations: Later analysis identified several of the most significant clusters that appeared linked to common viral pathogens. For most TCR beta V segments, an earlier analysis put the productive rate at about 87% or about 30% of the time.

Germline V gene data show CDR1 as SGDLS and CDR2 as YYNGEE. The CDR3 consists of 17 residues. V was clipped by 2 bases and J by 1 base; unmatched bases: 4. Concerning this clone itself: Its specificity is unknown. The sample holds other DNA sequences that translate to the same CDR3.

This PCR relied on a set of 60 Vbeta primers and 13 Jbeta primers. Clones were sequenced by immunoSEQ multiplex PCR, and TCRdb holds only the in-frame ones, with some missing. The table includes 150,000 to 200,000 clones, approximately 70% detected once. The material sequenced was PBMCs. This TCR was sampled from a woman aged 30 to 39 in good health and CMV-seronegative. The chain joins TRBV9 to TRBJ2-2, with 11 bases identical to TRBD2. Written as DNA, the CDR3 is TGTGCCAGCAGCGTTGGTACTAGCGGGAGGAACACCGGGGAGCTGTTTTTT. Translation: CASSVGTSGRNTGELFF.